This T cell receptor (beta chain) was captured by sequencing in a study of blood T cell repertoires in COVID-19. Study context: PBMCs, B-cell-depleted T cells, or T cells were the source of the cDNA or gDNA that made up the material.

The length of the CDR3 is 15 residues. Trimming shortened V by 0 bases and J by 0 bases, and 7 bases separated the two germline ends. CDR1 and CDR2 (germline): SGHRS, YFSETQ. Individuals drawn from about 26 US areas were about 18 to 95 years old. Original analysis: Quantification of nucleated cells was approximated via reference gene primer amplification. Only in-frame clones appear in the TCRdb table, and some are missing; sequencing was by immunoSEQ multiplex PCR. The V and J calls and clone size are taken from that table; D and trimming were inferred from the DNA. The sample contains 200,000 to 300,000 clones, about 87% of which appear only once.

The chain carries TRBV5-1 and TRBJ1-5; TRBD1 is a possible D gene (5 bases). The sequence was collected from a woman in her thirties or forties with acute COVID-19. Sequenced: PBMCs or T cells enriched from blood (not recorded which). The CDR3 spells CASSLAGYSNQPQHF. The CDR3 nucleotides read TGCGCCAGCAGCTTGGCAGGGTATAGCAATCAGCCCCAGCATTTT.